A selection of T cell receptor beta chains follows, all from one sample in a study of cytomegalovirus exposure and HLA in healthy donors. TCRdb keeps only in-frame clones here, not all; method: immunoSEQ multiplex PCR. Of some 190,000 clones listed, about 80% are singletons. Sequenced: PBMCs. The origin of the receptors is a woman aged 40 to 49 in good health and CMV-seronegative. The CDR3 runs from the conserved cysteine through the conserved F or W. D genes are given only for firm matches. The size of a clone is reported for some rows only, either as once, few or many, or as a class for expanded clones.

v_gene	d_gene	j_gene	abundance	CDR3nt	CDR3aa
TRBV27	TRBD1	TRBJ1-2	-	TGTGCCAGCTTTGGCAGGGGGCTGGGCTATGGCTACACCTTC	CASFGRGLGYGYTF
TRBV4-3	TRBD2	TRBJ2-3	-	TGCGCCAGCAGCCAAGATTACGGGAGGGAGGCAGATACGCAGTATTTT	CASSQDYGREADTQYF
TRBV5-1	TRBD1	TRBJ2-7	-	TGCGCCAGCGGCCGGACAGGGGGTGGTGAGCAGTACTTC	CASGRTGGGEQYF
TRBV13	TRBD1	TRBJ1-2	-	TGTGCCAGCAGCTATAACAGGGGGATCGATGGCTACACCTTC	CASSYNRGIDGYTF
TRBV30	TRBD1	TRBJ1-3	once	TGTGCCTGGAGTGAAAGGGGGCAACTCCAAAACACCATATATTTT	CAWSERGQLQNTIYF
TRBV5-1	TRBD1	TRBJ2-1	once	TGCGCCAGCAGCTCAAGACAGGGTTACAATGAGCAGTTCTTC	CASSSRQGYNEQFF
TRBV9	TRBD2	TRBJ2-3	-	TGTGCCAGCAGCGTAGGAGCCGGGACTAGCGGCGATACGCAGTATTTT	CASSVGAGTSGDTQYF
TRBV18	-	TRBJ2-5	-	TGTGCCAGCTCAGGGGCAGCCCAAGAGACCCAGTACTTC	CASSGAAQETQYF
TRBV18	-	TRBJ2-3	-	TGTGCCAGCTCACCACGAGTAACTAGCACAGATACGCAGTATTTT	CASSPRVTSTDTQYF
TRBV9	TRBD2	TRBJ2-2	-	TGTGCCAGCAGCGCCAGAGGTGCTAGCGGGAGCCCCGGGGAGCTGTTTTTT	CASSARGASGSPGELFF
TRBV5-4	TRBD2	TRBJ2-1	-	TGTGCCAGCAGCTTGTCTAGCGGGAGGGTGGCTTACAATGAGCAGTTCTTC	CASSLSSGRVAYNEQFF
TRBV7-2	-	TRBJ1-2	once	TGTGCCAGCAGCTCGCAGGGTTTGCTGGATGGCTACACCTTC	CASSSQGLLDGYTF
TRBV19	TRBD1	TRBJ1-2	-	TGTGCCAGCAGGACAGGGTCCAACTATGGCTACACCTTC	CASRTGSNYGYTF
TRBV7-2	-	TRBJ1-6	-	TGTGCCAGCAGCCTCTACCTAGATTCACCCCTCCACTTT	CASSLYLDSPLHF
TRBV2	TRBD1	TRBJ1-5	-	TGTGCCATAGCCGGACAGGGAGGAGGTAATCAGCCCCAGCATTTT	CAIAGQGGGNQPQHF
TRBV30	TRBD1	TRBJ2-7	-	TGTGCCTGGAGCCCGACAGGGAACGAGCAGTACTTC	CAWSPTGNEQYF
TRBV19	TRBD1	TRBJ1-4	-	TGTGCCAGTAGTAGGGACAGGGAGGAAAAACTGTTTTTT	CASSRDREEKLFF
TRBV5-6	TRBD1	TRBJ2-1	-	TGTGCCAGCAGCTTGGGGATGGGACAGGTCTACAATGAGCAGTTCTTC	CASSLGMGQVYNEQFF
TRBV7-9	-	TRBJ1-2	-	TGTGCCAGCAGCCCCGGGGATACTCCCATCGGGGACACCTTC	CASSPGDTPIGDTF
TRBV5-1	-	TRBJ1-1	-	TGCGCCAGCAGCTTTTCGAGATTAAACACTGAAGCTTTCTTT	CASSFSRLNTEAFF
TRBV7-9	-	TRBJ2-3	-	TGTGCCACTACTAGCACAGATACGCAGTATTTT	CATTSTDTQYF
TRBV5-1	TRBD2	TRBJ2-1	-	TGCGCCAGCAGACCCGGACTAGCGGGAGGAGGCGGCAATGAGCAGTTCTTC	CASRPGLAGGGGNEQFF
TRBV7-8	-	TRBJ2-1	-	TGTGCCAGCAGCGTTTCAGGGTGGAATGAGCAGTTCTTC	CASSVSGWNEQFF
TRBV7-8	-	TRBJ2-2	-	TGTGCCAGCAGCCTCCGTGGGGCTACGAACACCGGGGAGCTGTTTTTT	CASSLRGATNTGELFF
TRBV2	-	TRBJ1-2	-	TGTGCCAGCAGGGCAGGGTCTCTGGAAGGCTACACCTTC	CASRAGSLEGYTF
TRBV5-1	-	TRBJ2-5	-	TGCGCCAGCAGCTTGGATGTGGGACAAAGAGAGACCCAGTACTTC	CASSLDVGQRETQYF
TRBV6-5	TRBD1	TRBJ2-7	once	TGTGCCAGCAGTCGACAGGGCCCGTACGAGCAGTACTTC	CASSRQGPYEQYF
TRBV12-5	TRBD1	TRBJ1-1	-	TGTGCTAGTGGTTTGGGACAGGGGACCTTGAACACTGAAGCTTTCTTT	CASGLGQGTLNTEAFF
TRBV11-3	TRBD1	TRBJ1-1	-	TGTGCCAGCAGCCCTGACGAGGGGGCGGCTTACACTGAAGCTTTCTTT	CASSPDEGAAYTEAFF
TRBV4-2	TRBD1	TRBJ2-1	-	TGTGCCAGCAGCCAAGATTGGGACAGGGCCTACAATGAGCAGTTCTTC	CASSQDWDRAYNEQFF
TRBV19	TRBD1	TRBJ1-2	-	TGTGCCAGCCGGGACAGTCCTTCTAACTATGGCTACACCTTC	CASRDSPSNYGYTF
TRBV25-1	-	TRBJ1-2	-	TGTGCCAGCAGTGATCCGACGACAGTCCAAAGGAAAAGCTACACCTTC	CASSDPTTVQRKSYTF
TRBV19	-	TRBJ1-1	-	TGTGCCAGTAGTAAAGGGTCGCGGGGGGCGAACACTGAAGCTTTCTTT	CASSKGSRGANTEAFF
TRBV7-2	TRBD1	TRBJ1-2	-	TGTGCCAGCAGCTTAGCGGGGACAGGGGGTAGTGGCTACACCTTC	CASSLAGTGGSGYTF
TRBV7-2	TRBD2	TRBJ2-1	-	TGTGCCAGCAGCTCAGGACTAGCGGGAGACAATGAGCAGTTCTTC	CASSSGLAGDNEQFF
TRBV29-1	-	TRBJ2-1	-	TGCAGCGTTGTTGAGGGTCTTTACAATGAGCAGTTCTTC	CSVVEGLYNEQFF
TRBV5-6	-	TRBJ2-4	-	TGTGCCAGCAGCTTGGTAGGGAGCATTCAGTACTTC	CASSLVGSIQYF
TRBV7-7	-	TRBJ2-2	few	TGTGCTAGCAGCTTCGGCGTCGGGACTAACACCGGGGAGCTGTTTTTT	CASSFGVGTNTGELFF
TRBV30	TRBD1	TRBJ1-2	-	TGTGCCTGGAGCTACGGGACAGGGGGTGGCTACACCTTC	CAWSYGTGGGYTF
TRBV19	TRBD2	TRBJ2-1	once	TGTGCCAGTACCTGGGGACTAGCGGGGCCTAACCATGAGCAGTTCTTC	CASTWGLAGPNHEQFF
TRBV2	TRBD2	TRBJ2-3	-	TGTGCCACTAGCGGGAGGGCCTGGACAGATACGCAGTATTTT	CATSGRAWTDTQYF
TRBV6-5	TRBD2	TRBJ2-1	-	TGTGCCAGCAGTTACAGCCTAGCGGGGGATGAGCAGTTCTTC	CASSYSLAGDEQFF
TRBV11-2	TRBD2	TRBJ2-3	-	TGTGCCAGCAGCCCGGGACTAGCGGCTACGAGAGGCACAGATACGCAGTATTTT	CASSPGLAATRGTDTQYF
TRBV11-1	TRBD1	TRBJ2-5	few	TGTGCCAGCAGCGAGGGACTCGGACAGGGGCTGTGGGAGACCCAGTACTTC	CASSEGLGQGLWETQYF
TRBV7-9	-	TRBJ2-5	few	TGTGCCAGCGGACGAACACAGGGTGTAGAGACCCAGTACTTC	CASGRTQGVETQYF
TRBV6-1	TRBD1	TRBJ1-2	-	TGTGCCAGCAGTGACGGCCTTCAGACAGGGGCGTATGGCTACACCTTC	CASSDGLQTGAYGYTF